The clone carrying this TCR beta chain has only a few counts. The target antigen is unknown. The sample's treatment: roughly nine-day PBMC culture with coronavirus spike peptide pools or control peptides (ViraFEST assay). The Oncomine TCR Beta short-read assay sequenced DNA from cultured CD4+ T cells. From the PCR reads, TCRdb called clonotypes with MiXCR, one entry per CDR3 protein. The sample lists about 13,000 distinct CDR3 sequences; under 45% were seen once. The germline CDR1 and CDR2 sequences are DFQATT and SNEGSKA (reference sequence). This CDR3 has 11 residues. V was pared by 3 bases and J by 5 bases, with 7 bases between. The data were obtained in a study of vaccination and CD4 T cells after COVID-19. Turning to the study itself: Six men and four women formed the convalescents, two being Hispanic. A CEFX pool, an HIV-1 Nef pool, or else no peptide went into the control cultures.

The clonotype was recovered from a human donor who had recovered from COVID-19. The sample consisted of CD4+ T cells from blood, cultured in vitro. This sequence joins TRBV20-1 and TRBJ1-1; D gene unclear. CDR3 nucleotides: TGCAGTGCTAGCTCACAAACTGAAGCTTTCTTT. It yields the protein CSASSQTEAFF.